The clone carrying this TCR beta chain appeared a few times. What it binds is unknown. MiXCR, applied by TCRdb to the 5' RACE reads, yields one record per CDR3 protein. The repertoire includes about 360,000 distinct CDR3 sequences, approximately 15% of them detected once, and 22% sits in the top ten. Trimming removed 6 bases at V and 4 bases at J, with 13 bases between. Germline V gives CDR1 SNHLY, CDR2 FYNNEI. There are 14 residues in the CDR3. The data stem from a study of T-cell memory formation after mild COVID-19. About the research overall: The two donors had largely donor-specific TCR clusters. General observations from the study: CD4+ clones that contracted lay mainly in CM and EM; CD8+ ones lay in EMRA. That cross-reactive memory joined was suggested by some responding clones appearing in pre-infection memory.

Material for sequencing was PBMCs or a T cell subset sorted from them (not recorded which). The sequence came from a man aged 18 to 29 who had mild COVID-19 (a few samples of this study predate the infection). Cell type and time point are not known. The rearrangement uses TRBV2 and TRBJ2-1; maybe TRBD2 (6 bases). For the CDR3, the DNA is TGTGCCAGCAGCGATACGGGGACTTACAATGAGCAGTTCTTC. This encodes CASSDTGTYNEQFF.